A selection of T cell receptor beta chains follows, all from one sample in a study of T-cell reconstitution after alpha-beta-depleted transplantation in children. TCRdb reanalysed the PCR reads using MiXCR and keeps one entry per CDR3 protein. The sample includes hundreds of thousands of distinct CDR3 sequences, roughly 13% of them seen just once. The sequences come from PBMCs, mostly from graft donor cells, collected 360 days after TCRalphabeta/CD19-depleted stem cell transplant. The receptors originated from a male patient between 5 and 17 years old who had a stem cell transplant for acute myeloid leukemia, so the T cells may come from the graft donor. Both conserved end residues are part of each CDR3. A D gene is named only where the DNA matches it firmly. Only some rows state a clone size, as once, few, many or a class for expanded clones.

TRBJ2-4 | TRBV27 | TRBD2 | many | CASSQGLEVPIQYF | TGTGCCAGCAGCCAGGGACTAGAGGTTCCCATTCAGTACTTC
TRBJ2-3 | TRBV4-2 | TRBD1 | . | CASSPSPGTGGGDTQYF | TGTGCCAGCAGCCCCTCTCCCGGGACAGGGGGAGGAGATACGCAGTATTTT
TRBJ2-3 | TRBV12-3/TRBV12-4 | TRBD1 | few | CASSLPKLTGGGTDTQYF | TGTGCCAGCAGTTTACCGAAACTCACAGGGGGAGGCACAGATACGCAGTATTTT
TRBJ2-1 | TRBV29-1 | . | many | CSVGGGESSYNEQFF | TGCAGCGTTGGTGGCGGGGAAAGCTCCTACAATGAGCAGTTCTTC
TRBJ2-1 | TRBV9 | . | . | CASSARPGAGGYNEQFF | TGTGCCAGCAGCGCCCGGCCGGGGGCAGGGGGCTACAATGAGCAGTTCTTC
TRBJ2-3 | TRBV28 | TRBD2 | few | CASNPSGRFGDTQYF | TGTGCCAGCAACCCCAGCGGGAGGTTTGGAGATACGCAGTATTTT
TRBJ2-7 | TRBV3-1 | . | few | CASSQDEGLSSYEQYF | TGTGCCAGCAGCCAAGATGAGGGATTGTCCTCCTACGAGCAGTACTTC
TRBJ2-5 | TRBV28 | TRBD1 | . | CASSLSGQFQETQYF | TGTGCCAGCAGTCTTTCGGGACAGTTCCAAGAGACCCAGTACTTC
TRBJ2-5 | TRBV7-6 | . | few | CASSSPSVRQETQYF | TGTGCCAGCAGCTCCCCTAGCGTTCGCCAAGAGACCCAGTACTTC
TRBJ2-5 | TRBV7-9 | . | few | CASSFPETGPHVETQYF | TGTGCCAGCAGCTTTCCGGAGACGGGACCTCACGTGGAGACCCAGTACTTC
TRBJ1-1 | TRBV28 | . | . | CASSLTASASEAFF | TGTGCCAGCAGTTTAACCGCTAGTGCCTCTGAAGCTTTCTTT
TRBJ1-1 | TRBV12-3/TRBV12-4 | . | many | CASSSGIGNTEAFF | TGTGCCAGCAGTTCGGGAATCGGGAACACTGAAGCTTTCTTT
TRBJ2-7 | TRBV12-3/TRBV12-4 | . | many | CASSSSNSLYF | TGTGCCAGCAGTTCATCGAACAGTCTTTACTTC
TRBJ2-3 | TRBV6-2/TRBV6-3 | TRBD2 | . | CASSYLAGVRDTQYF | TGTGCCAGCAGTTACCTAGCGGGAGTTAGAGATACGCAGTATTTT
TRBJ2-5 | TRBV28 | TRBD2 | many | CASKGSGSGETQYF | TGTGCCAGCAAGGGTAGCGGGAGCGGAGAGACCCAGTACTTC
TRBJ2-5 | TRBV24-1 | . | . | CATSDPLTKETQYF | TGTGCCACCAGTGACCCCCTTACGAAAGAGACCCAGTACTTC
TRBJ2-7 | TRBV6-2/TRBV6-3 | . | few | CASSYDSPSSYEQYF | TGTGCCAGCAGTTACGACAGTCCCAGCTCCTACGAGCAGTACTTC
TRBJ1-2 | TRBV5-1 | TRBD1 | few | CASSSGLAGQGLYGYTF | TGCGCCAGCAGCTCAGGCCTCGCGGGACAGGGCCTCTATGGCTACACCTTC
TRBJ2-2 | TRBV5-1 | . | . | CASSHGESTGELFF | TGCGCCAGCAGCCACGGGGAATCCACCGGGGAGCTGTTTTTT